Each of the 12 T cell receptor beta chains below was sequenced from the same sample in a study of blood T cell repertoires in COVID-19. Sequenced by immunoSEQ multiplex PCR; TCRdb stores in-frame clones only, minus some. The table lists fewer than 65,000 clones, roughly 88% of them singletons, with roughly a tenth in the top ten. The sample taken for sequencing was peripheral blood. These receptors were obtained from a man in his thirties or forties with COVID-19, enrolled during active disease.

The V call is TRBV9, the J call TRBJ2-3; the D gene is possibly TRBD1 (6 bases). Germline CDR1 SGDLS, CDR2 YYNGEE. The CDR3 spans 16 residues. Trimming pared 2 bases from V and 7 bases from J, leaving 20 bases between. The DNA for the CDR3 is TGTGCCAGCAGCGTCTCAGGGGAGAGGGGCACTCATACGCAGTATTTT. This gives the protein CASSVSGERGTHTQYF.

V is TRBV7-9 and J is TRBJ1-1; a weak D match, TRBD1 (5 bases). Trimming shortened V by 1 base and J by 7 bases, and 7 bases separated the two germline ends. The CDR3 covers 12 residues. The germline V gene has CDR1 SEHNR and CDR2 FQNEAQ (reference sequence). The CDR3 protein is CASSLGGGEAFF. The CDR3 DNA reads as TGTGCCAGCAGCTTAGGGGGCGGTGAAGCTTTCTTT.

This clone was counted between two and nine times. The genes are TRBV3-1 (or the pseudogene TRBV3-2) and TRBJ2-1; D may be TRBD2 (6 bases). The CDR3 contains 16 residues. Per the germline V gene, CDR1 is LGHDT and CDR2 is YNNKEL (reference sequence). V was shortened by 0 bases and J by 4 bases, with 13 bases between the two germline ends. The CDR3 loop is CASSQEGREIYNEQFF. As DNA, the CDR3 is TGTGCCAGCAGCCAAGAAGGACGGGAGATATACAATGAGCAGTTCTTC.

CDR3 loop: CASSLDPTGHYGYTF. CDR3 DNA: TGTGCCAGCAGCTTAGATCCCACAGGCCACTATGGCTACACCTTC. This chain uses TRBV11-2 with TRBJ1-2; weak D call: TRBD1 (5 bases). CDR3 length: 15 amino acids. The germline V gene has CDR1 SGHAT and CDR2 FQNNGV. Trimming shortened V by 0 bases and J by 3 bases, and 11 bases separated the two germline ends. The full variable domain, its missing parts supplied by reference TRBV11-2 and TRBJ1-2, is EAGVAQSPRYKIIEKRQSVAFWCNPISGHATLYWYQQILGQGPKLLIQFQNNGVVDDSQLPKDRFSAERLKGVDSTLKIQPAKLEDSAVYLCASSLDPTGHYGYTFGSGTRLTVV.

This clone is a singleton in its sample. The V gene is TRBV18, the J gene TRBJ2-2; tentative D call: TRBD2 (5 bases). Trimming removed 3 bases at V and 7 bases at J, with 12 bases between. Germline V gives CDR1 KGHSH, CDR2 LQKENI. CDR3 length equals 14 residues. CDR3: CASSPSPRGGELFF. As DNA, the CDR3 is TGTGCCAGCTCACCGAGTCCCCGGGGCGGGGAGCTGTTTTTT. The variable domain in full, completed from reference TRBV18 and TRBJ2-2, reads NAGVMQNPRHLVRRRGQEARLRCSPMKGHSHVYWYRQLPEEGLKFMVYLQKENIIDESGMPKERFSAEFPKEGPSILRIQQVVRGDSAAYFCASSPSPRGGELFFGEGSRLTVL.

Points on this clone: A much bigger clone sits one base away, suggesting this may be a read error. The same CDR3 also results from other DNA sequences found in this sample. The V gene is TRBV7-6, the J gene TRBJ2-7, with 8 bases lining up with TRBD1. The germline CDR1 and CDR2 sequences are SGHVS and FNYEAQ. Trimming took 5 bases from V and 6 from J; bases not matched to a gene: 3. The CDR3 sequence is 12 residues long. The CDR3 DNA is TGTGCCAGCAGCCCAACAGGGGGCGAGCAGTACTTC. Amino acids: CASSPTGGEQYF.

V and J are TRBV19 and TRBJ2-2; 11 bases agree with TRBD2. Unmatched junction bases numbered 11, after V lost 2 bases and J lost 0 bases. This CDR3 comprises 20 residues. Germline CDR1 is LNHDA and CDR2 is SQIVND (reference sequence). CDR3 DNA: TGTGCCAGTAGTATATTTACTCTGGGACTAGCGGACGCGAACACCGGGGAGCTGTTTTTT. Translated, it gives CASSIFTLGLADANTGELFF.

The V and J genes are TRBV5-5 and TRBJ2-1, with 11 nucleotides matching TRBD2. Germline-derived CDR1 and CDR2 are SGHKS and YYEKEE (reference sequence). The CDR3 sequence is 18 residues long. The V gene end was trimmed by 3 bases and the J gene end by 5 bases; junction bases not matched to a gene: 13. DNA for the CDR3: TGTGCCAGCAGCTGGGGAGATAGCGGGAGGGCCTTCCACAATGAGCAGTTCTTC. This encodes CASSWGDSGRAFHNEQFF.

The chain is built from TRBV6-1 and TRBJ2-7, with a weak D call TRBD2 (6 bases). With 2 bases removed from V and 6 bases from J, the gap between germline ends came to 14 bases. CDR1 MNHNS and CDR2 SASEGT come from the germline V gene. The CDR3 covers 14 residues. This CDR3 reads CASSEIWQGGEQYF. Written as DNA, the CDR3 is TGTGCCAGCAGTGAAATATGGCAGGGAGGCGAGCAGTACTTC.

The J gene is TRBJ1-4, the V gene TRBV2, with 8 bases that match TRBD1. J gave up 0 bases and V 6 bases, and 3 bases lay outside the gene matches. Per the germline V gene, CDR1 is SNHLY and CDR2 is FYNNEI. This CDR3 comprises 15 residues. This CDR3 is CASRATGATNEKLFF. In nucleotides, the CDR3 is TGTGCCAGCAGGGCGACAGGGGCAACTAATGAAAAACTGTTTTTT.

The chain carries TRBV19 and TRBJ1-1; a possible D gene is TRBD1 (5 bases). There are 14 residues in the CDR3. In germline, CDR1 is LNHDA, CDR2 SQIVND (reference sequence). Deletions cut 5 bases from V and 0 bases from J, with 10 bases between. DNA of the CDR3: TGTGCCAGTAGTCCCCAAGGGGTGAACACTGAAGCTTTCTTT. It encodes CASSPQGVNTEAFF.

This clone appeared once. The rearrangement uses TRBV7-3 and TRBJ2-3, with a tentative D call TRBD1 (5 bases). The CDR3 loop spans 12 amino acids. V was clipped by 3 bases and J by 4 bases, with 5 bases between them. Per the germline V gene, CDR1 is SGHTA and CDR2 is FQGTGA. The CDR3 nucleotides read TGTGCCAGCAGCTTGGGGCCAGATACGCAGTATTTT. Encoded protein: CASSLGPDTQYF.